These T cell receptor beta chains were read from a single sample in a study of T cell responses to AZD1222 COVID-19 vaccine. The protocol was immunoSEQ multiplex PCR, while the TCRdb copy is restricted to in-frame clones and leaves out a portion. The sample contains around 100,000 clones, around 89% of which appear only once. The sequenced sample was peripheral blood, obtained on day 0 of AZD1222 vaccination. The receptors shown here come from an adult in good health. CDR3s include the opening cysteine and the closing phenylalanine or tryptophan. D genes are given only for firm matches. Only some rows state a clone size, as once, few, many or a class for expanded clones.

cdr3_aa	cdr3_nt	v_call	d_call	j_call	clone_size
CASSSQGRGPYNEQFF	TGTGCCAGCAGCTCCCAGGGCAGGGGCCCCTACAATGAGCAGTTCTTC	TRBV7-3	NA	TRBJ2-1	NA
CASSLELAEAFF	TGTGCCAGCAGCTTAGAATTGGCTGAAGCTTTCTTT	TRBV7-9	NA	TRBJ1-1	NA
CASSQEGRINVREKLFF	TGCGCCAGCAGCCAAGAAGGCAGGATAAATGTCAGAGAAAAACTGTTTTTT	TRBV4-3	NA	TRBJ1-4	NA
CASRLEPELSTSPLHF	TGCGCCAGCCGCTTGGAACCCGAGCTCTCGACCTCACCCCTCCACTTT	TRBV5-1	NA	TRBJ1-6	NA
CASSLSSHEGYEQYF	TGTGCCAGCAGTTTGTCGAGCCATGAAGGCTACGAGCAGTACTTC	TRBV27	NA	TRBJ2-7	NA
CASSLSSGNTIYF	TGTGCCAGCAGCCTGAGCTCTGGAAACACCATATATTTT	TRBV7-8	NA	TRBJ1-3	NA
CASSQDNTYEQYF	TGCGCCAGCAGCCAAGACAATACCTACGAGCAGTACTTC	TRBV4-1	NA	TRBJ2-7	NA
CASRGTGAKNTEAFF	TGTGCCAGCAGGGGGACAGGGGCTAAGAACACTGAAGCTTTCTTT	TRBV6-5	TRBD1	TRBJ1-1	NA
CATSRRQGDNYGYTF	TGTGCCACCAGCAGAAGACAGGGGGATAACTATGGCTACACCTTC	TRBV15	TRBD1	TRBJ1-2	NA
CATSRDPRNSPLHF	TGTGCCACCAGCAGAGACCCTCGGAATTCACCCCTCCACTTT	TRBV15	NA	TRBJ1-6	NA
CASSVARVGSTDTQYF	TGTGCCAGCAGCGTAGCCCGGGTTGGGAGCACAGATACGCAGTATTTT	TRBV9	NA	TRBJ2-3	NA
CASSRTGFSNQPQHF	TGTGCCAGCAGTAGGACAGGGTTTAGCAATCAGCCCCAGCATTTT	TRBV6-1	TRBD1	TRBJ1-5	NA
CASSQDRTRVLGDKGSGETQYF	TGTGCCAGCAGCCAAGATCGGACTAGGGTACTAGGGGACAAGGGGTCGGGAGAGACCCAGTACTTC	TRBV4-2	NA	TRBJ2-5	NA
CASRFGTPTYEQYF	TGTGCAAGTCGCTTCGGGACTCCCACCTACGAGCAGTACTTC	TRBV12-2	NA	TRBJ2-7	NA
CAWSVPGEAFF	TGTGCCTGGAGTGTGCCTGGTGAAGCTTTCTTT	TRBV30	NA	TRBJ1-1	NA
CSAEEGQGANYGYTF	TGCAGCGCTGAAGAAGGGCAGGGAGCCAACTATGGCTACACCTTC	TRBV29-1	NA	TRBJ1-2	NA
CASGYRMNTGELFF	TGCGCCAGCGGTTACAGGATGAACACCGGGGAGCTGTTTTTT	TRBV4-1	NA	TRBJ2-2	NA
CASSIDYRGLTEAFF	TGTGCCAGTAGTATAGATTATCGGGGGCTCACTGAAGCTTTCTTT	TRBV19	NA	TRBJ1-1	NA
CSVGARGDMNTEAFF	TGCAGCGTTGGGGCCAGGGGAGACATGAACACTGAAGCTTTCTTT	TRBV29-1	NA	TRBJ1-1	NA
CSVAVSGVETQYF	TGCAGCGTTGCTGTTTCGGGGGTGGAGACCCAGTACTTC	TRBV29-1	NA	TRBJ2-5	NA
CASSRPGTQTYEQYF	TGTGCCAGCAGTCGACCCGGGACCCAGACCTACGAGCAGTACTTC	TRBV6-5	NA	TRBJ2-7	NA
CASSQTYSNTEAFF	TGCGCCAGCAGCCAAACTTACTCCAACACTGAAGCTTTCTTT	TRBV4-3	NA	TRBJ1-1	NA
CASSQELRGLGTEAFF	TGCGCCAGCAGCCAAGAACTCAGGGGGTTGGGCACTGAAGCTTTCTTT	TRBV4-3	TRBD1	TRBJ1-1	NA
CASRWTERYYGYTF	TGTGCCAGTAGGTGGACAGAACGTTATTATGGCTACACCTTC	TRBV19	NA	TRBJ1-2	NA
CASSRARNYEQYF	TGTGCCAGCAGTAGGGCCCGAAACTACGAGCAGTACTTC	TRBV6-2/TRBV6-3	NA	TRBJ2-7	NA
CASRVAGSYNEQFF	TGTGCCAGCAGGGTAGCGGGGTCCTACAATGAGCAGTTCTTC	TRBV2	TRBD2	TRBJ2-1	NA
CASRLDRSSGNTIYF	TGTGCCAGCAGACTCGACAGAAGCTCTGGAAACACCATATATTTT	TRBV27	NA	TRBJ1-3	NA
CASSRTGYGYTF	TGTGCCAGCAGCCGGACGGGCTATGGCTACACCTTC	TRBV7-2	NA	TRBJ1-2	NA
CASSLQGNSPLHF	TGTGCCAGCAGTTTACAGGGAAATTCACCCCTCCACTTT	TRBV7-3	NA	TRBJ1-6	NA
CASGLGTTGYGYTF	TGTGCTAGTGGTTTGGGAACCACGGGCTATGGCTACACCTTC	TRBV12-5	NA	TRBJ1-2	NA
CASSSTGQQPQHF	TGTGCCAGCAGCTCGACAGGGCAGCAGCCCCAGCATTTT	TRBV11-2	TRBD1	TRBJ1-5	NA
CASSEGEGGQPQHF	TGTGCCAGCAGTGAAGGGGAGGGAGGTCAGCCCCAGCATTTT	TRBV6-1	NA	TRBJ1-5	NA
CASSVGSVSGTGELFF	TGTGCCAGCAGCGTAGGTTCCGTTTCTGGCACCGGGGAGCTGTTTTTT	TRBV9	NA	TRBJ2-2	NA
CAWSSRSGTGLGQPQHF	TGTGCCTGGAGTTCTCGATCCGGGACAGGGCTAGGTCAGCCCCAGCATTTT	TRBV30	TRBD1	TRBJ1-5	once
CASSLHRDRGHEQYF	TGTGCCAGCAGCTTACACCGGGACAGGGGGCACGAGCAGTACTTC	TRBV7-8	TRBD1	TRBJ2-7	NA
CASSQVAAGKTQYF	TGTGCCAGCAGCCAAGTAGCGGCGGGAAAGACCCAGTACTTC	TRBV3-1/TRBV3-2	NA	TRBJ2-5	NA
CSVEWGTNTEAFF	TGCAGCGTTGAATGGGGGACGAACACTGAAGCTTTCTTT	TRBV29-1	NA	TRBJ1-1	once
CASSMERGTDTQYF	TGTGCCAGTAGTATGGAGAGGGGCACAGATACGCAGTATTTT	TRBV19	NA	TRBJ2-3	NA
CASSQQLGAGYTF	TGTGCCAGCAGCCAGCAGCTTGGGGCTGGCTACACCTTC	TRBV14	NA	TRBJ1-2	once